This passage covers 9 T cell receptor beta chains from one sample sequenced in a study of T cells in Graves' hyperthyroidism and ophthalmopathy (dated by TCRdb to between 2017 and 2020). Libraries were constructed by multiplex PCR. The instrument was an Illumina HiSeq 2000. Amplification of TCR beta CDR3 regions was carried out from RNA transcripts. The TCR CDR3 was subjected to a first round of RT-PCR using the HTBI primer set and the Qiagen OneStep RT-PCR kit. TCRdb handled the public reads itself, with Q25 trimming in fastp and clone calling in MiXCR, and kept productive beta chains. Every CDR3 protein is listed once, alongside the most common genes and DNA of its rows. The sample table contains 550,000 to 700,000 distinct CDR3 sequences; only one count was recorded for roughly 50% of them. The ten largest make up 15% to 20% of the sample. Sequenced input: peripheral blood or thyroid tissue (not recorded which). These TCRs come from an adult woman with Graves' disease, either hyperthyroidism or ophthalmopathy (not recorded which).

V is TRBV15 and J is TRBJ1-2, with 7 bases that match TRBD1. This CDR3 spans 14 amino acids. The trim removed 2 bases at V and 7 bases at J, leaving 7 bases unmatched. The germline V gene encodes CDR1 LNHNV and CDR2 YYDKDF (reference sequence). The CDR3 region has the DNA TGTGCCACCAGCAGACCAGACAGGGCCGGTGGCTACACCTTC. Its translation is CATSRPDRAGGYTF.

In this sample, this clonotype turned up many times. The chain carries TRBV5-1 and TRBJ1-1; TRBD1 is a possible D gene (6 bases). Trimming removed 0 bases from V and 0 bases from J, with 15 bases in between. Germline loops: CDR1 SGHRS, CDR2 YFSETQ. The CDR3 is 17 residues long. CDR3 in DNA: TGCGCCAGCAGCTTGGTCGGACAGCTATCGGTGAACACTGAAGCTTTCTTT. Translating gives CASSLVGQLSVNTEAFF. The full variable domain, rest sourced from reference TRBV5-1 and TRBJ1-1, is KAGVTQTPRYLIKTRGQQVTLSCSPISGHRSVSWYQQTPGQGLQFLFEYFSETQRNKGNFPGRFSGRQFSNSRSEMNVSTLELGDSALYLCASSLVGQLSVNTEAFFGQGTRLTVV.

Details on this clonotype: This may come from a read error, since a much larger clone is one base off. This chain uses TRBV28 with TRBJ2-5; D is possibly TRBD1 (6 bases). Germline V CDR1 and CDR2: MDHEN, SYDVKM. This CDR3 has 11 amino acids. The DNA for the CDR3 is TGTGCCATCAGTAAACAGGGTACCCAGTACTTC. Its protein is CAISKQGTQYF.

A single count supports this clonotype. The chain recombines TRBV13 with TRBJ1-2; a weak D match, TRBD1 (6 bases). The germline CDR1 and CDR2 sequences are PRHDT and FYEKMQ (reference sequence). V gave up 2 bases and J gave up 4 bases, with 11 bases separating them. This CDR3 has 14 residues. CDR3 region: CASSLLGGGYGYTF. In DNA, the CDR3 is TGTGCCAGCAGCTTATTGGGGGGCGGCTATGGCTACACCTTC.

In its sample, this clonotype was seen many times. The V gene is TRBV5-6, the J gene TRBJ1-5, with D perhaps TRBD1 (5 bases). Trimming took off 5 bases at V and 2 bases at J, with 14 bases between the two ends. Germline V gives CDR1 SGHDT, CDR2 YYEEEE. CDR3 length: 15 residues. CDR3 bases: TGTGCCAGCAGTTCGGGGGTGTACGGCAATCAGCCCCAGCATTTT. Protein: CASSSGVYGNQPQHF.

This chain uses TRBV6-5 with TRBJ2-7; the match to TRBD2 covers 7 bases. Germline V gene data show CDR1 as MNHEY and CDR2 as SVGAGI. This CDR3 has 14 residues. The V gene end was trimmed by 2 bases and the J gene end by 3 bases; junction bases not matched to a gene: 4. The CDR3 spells CASSYRDYGYEQYF. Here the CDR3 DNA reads TGTGCCAGCAGTTACCGGGACTACGGCTACGAGCAGTACTTC.

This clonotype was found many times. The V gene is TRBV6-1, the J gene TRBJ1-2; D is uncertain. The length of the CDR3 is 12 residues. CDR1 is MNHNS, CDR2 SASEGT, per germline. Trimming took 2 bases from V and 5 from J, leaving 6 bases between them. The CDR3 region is CASSEWEYGYTF. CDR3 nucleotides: TGTGCCAGCAGTGAATGGGAGTATGGCTACACCTTC.

CDR3 loop: CASSYSLAPASYNEQFF. The DNA for the CDR3 is TGTGCCAGCAGTTACAGCCTAGCTCCTGCCTCCTACAATGAGCAGTTCTTC. The chain combines TRBV7-9 with TRBJ2-1, with a possible D match to TRBD2 (5 bases). This CDR3 has 17 amino acids. The germline CDR1 and CDR2 sequences are SEHNR and FQNEAQ (reference sequence). Trimming took off 6 bases at V and 0 bases at J, with 18 bases between the two ends. The variable domain in full, completed from reference TRBV7-9 and TRBJ2-1, reads DTGVSQNPRHKITKRGQNVTFRCDPISEHNRLYWYRQTLGQGPEFLTYFQNEAQLEKSRLLSDRFSAERPKGSFSTLEIQRTEQGDSAMYLCASSYSLAPASYNEQFFGPGTRLTVL.

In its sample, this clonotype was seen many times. The CDR3 DNA is TGTGCCACCCGACAGCTACAAGAGACCCAGTACTTC. This sequence encodes CATRQLQETQYF. V usage is TRBV7-2 and J usage is TRBJ2-5; D might be TRBD1 (5 bases). V gave up 10 bases and J gave up 2 bases, with 11 bases separating them. Germline V gene sequence: CDR1 SGHTA, CDR2 FQGNSA. This CDR3 is built from 12 residues.